The 16 T cell receptor beta chains reported below all come from one sample, sequenced in a study of cytomegalovirus exposure and HLA in healthy donors. PCR used 60 Vbeta primers and 13 Jbeta primers. The method was immunoSEQ multiplex PCR; TCRdb's version includes in-frame clones alone and lacks a portion of them. The sample records hundreds of thousands of clones, around 83% being singletons. Sequencing input: PBMCs. These receptors came from a girl aged 10-17 years in good health and CMV-seronegative.

The chain couples TRBV30 to TRBJ2-1; no firm D call. The CDR3 extends over 13 amino acids. Germline V gene lookup returns CDR1 GTSNPN and CDR2 SVGIG (reference sequence). Here the CDR3 reads CASKRSSYNEQFF. CDR3 nucleotide sequence: TGTGCTTCCAAGAGGAGCTCCTACAATGAGCAGTTCTTC.

The chain combines TRBV6-5 with TRBJ2-3, with a weak D call TRBD2 (5 bases). The CDR3 covers 16 residues. V lost 0 bases, J lost 0 bases, and 10 bases lay in between. Germline V gene sequence: CDR1 MNHEY, CDR2 SVGAGI. The CDR3 spells CASSYSSGSSTDTQYF. In DNA, the CDR3 is TGTGCCAGCAGTTACTCGAGCGGATCTAGCACAGATACGCAGTATTTT.

This clone has just a few counts. This sequence joins TRBV4-3 and TRBJ1-1; D unclear. This CDR3 comprises 14 residues. Germline CDR1 and CDR2: LGHNA and YSLEER. The ends were cut back, 1 base at V and 1 base at J, with 7 bases in the middle. CDR3 in amino acids: CASSQVAGNTEAFF. The CDR3 region has the DNA TGCGCCAGCAGCCAAGTCGCGGGGAACACTGAAGCTTTCTTT.

The chain carries TRBV7-2 and TRBJ1-2, with a tentative D call TRBD1 (5 bases). Germline V lookup: CDR1 SGHTA, CDR2 FQGNSA. CDR3 length: 12 residues. Trimming stripped 5 bases from V and 5 bases from J, with 9 bases between. The CDR3 reads CASSPQGYGYTF. The CDR3 nucleotides read TGTGCCAGCAGCCCCCAGGGTTATGGCTACACCTTC. The whole variable domain, remainder taken from reference TRBV7-2 and TRBJ1-2, is GAGVSQSPSNKVTEKGKDVELRCDPISGHTALYWYRQSLGQGLEFLIYFQGNSAPDKSGLPSDRFSAERTGGSVSTLTIQRTQQEDSAVYLCASSPQGYGYTFGSGTRLTVV.

This chain connects TRBV19 to TRBJ1-2; 7 positions match TRBD1. Germline values: CDR1 LNHDA, CDR2 SQIVND (reference sequence). V was pared by 3 bases and J by 8 bases, with 9 bases of the junction left unmatched. The CDR3 has 14 residues. The CDR3 reads CASSIGTDRKGYTF. The CDR3 DNA reads as TGTGCCAGTAGTATCGGGACAGATAGGAAGGGCTACACCTTC. The full variable domain, rest sourced from reference TRBV19 and TRBJ1-2, is DGGITQSPKYLFRKEGQNVTLSCEQNLNHDAMYWYRQDPGQGLRLIYYSQIVNDFQKGDIAEGYSVSREKKESFPLTVTSAQKNPTAFYLCASSIGTDRKGYTFGSGTRLTVV.

The chain has TRBV19 and TRBJ2-7; tentative D call: TRBD2 (5 bases). V shed 3 bases and J shed 7 bases, with 13 bases lying between them. Looked up from germline, CDR1 is LNHDA and CDR2 is SQIVND (reference sequence). CDR3 length: 13 amino acids. DNA of the CDR3: TGTGCCAGTAGTATGGCGCTAGCTGGAGAGCAGTACTTC. It specifies CASSMALAGEQYF.

This sequence joins TRBV2 and TRBJ2-3; 10 bases agree with TRBD2. The CDR3 totals 16 residues. V gave up 5 bases and J gave up 1 base; unmatched junction bases: 6. CDR1 SNHLY and CDR2 FYNNEI come from the germline V gene. The chain's CDR3 is CASSKAGLAGTDTQYF. The CDR3 DNA follows: TGTGCCAGCAGTAAGGCAGGACTAGCGGGCACAGATACGCAGTATTTT.

This rearrangement joins TRBV9 to TRBJ2-1, with TRBD2 identical over 8 bases. J gave up 9 bases and V 2 bases, and 10 bases lay outside the gene matches. This CDR3 contains 15 residues. The germline V gene encodes CDR1 SGDLS and CDR2 YYNGEE. CDR3 DNA sequence: TGTGCCAGCAGCGTTTACGGGAGGGACCTGAGTGAGCAGTTCTTC. This codes for CASSVYGRDLSEQFF. The complete variable domain, with remaining parts taken from reference TRBV9 and TRBJ2-1, reads DSGVTQTPKHLITATGQRVTLRCSPRSGDLSVYWYQQSLDQGLQFLIQYYNGEERAKGNILERFSAQQFPDLHSELNLSSLELGDSALYFCASSVYGRDLSEQFFGPGTRLTVL.

The chain joins TRBV14 to TRBJ1-2; 8 positions agree with TRBD1. The J segment lost 11 bases and the V segment lost 4 bases, leaving 9 bases of the junction unmatched. Germline-derived CDR1 and CDR2 are SGHDN and FVKESK. The CDR3 consists of 13 residues. This chain's CDR3 is CASSPGGQGGYTF. CDR3 coding DNA: TGTGCCAGCAGCCCCGGCGGACAGGGAGGATACACCTTC.

The CDR3 DNA reads TGTGCCAGCAGCTTAGGAGGGGGGGAGGCTGAGACCCAGTACTTC. It codes for CASSLGGGEAETQYF. The V gene is TRBV7-2, the J gene TRBJ2-5; possibly TRBD2 for D (7 bases). Trimming shortened V by 1 base and J by 5 bases, and 14 bases separated the two germline ends. Germline lookup yields CDR1 SGHTA and CDR2 FQGNSA. This CDR3 is 15 amino acids long.

The CDR3 reads CASSSNRYNEQFF. For the CDR3, the DNA is TGTGCCAGCAGCTCCAACAGGTACAATGAGCAGTTCTTC. The chain combines TRBV5-8 with TRBJ2-1, with a weak D call TRBD1 (5 bases). This CDR3 region has 13 residues. CDR1 is SGHTS and CDR2 is YDEGEE in the germline V gene. Trimming removed 3 bases from V and 4 bases from J, with 8 bases in between.

This chain joins TRBV9 and TRBJ1-2; no reliable D call. Germline V gene data show CDR1 as SGDLS and CDR2 as YYNGEE. V lost 4 bases and J lost 2, with 18 bases in between. The CDR3 is 16 amino acids. CDR3 in amino acids: CASSPRSDTSNYGYTF. The CDR3 bases are TGTGCCAGCAGCCCCCGGTCTGACACCTCGAACTATGGCTACACCTTC.

V is TRBV5-1 and J is TRBJ2-4; D is unresolved. V lost 0 bases and J 4 bases, leaving 8 bases between the germline ends. This CDR3 spans 14 amino acids. The germline CDR1 and CDR2 sequences are SGHRS and YFSETQ. The CDR3 protein is CASSLGQIKNIQYF. Written as DNA, the CDR3 is TGCGCCAGCAGCTTGGGGCAGATAAAAAACATTCAGTACTTC.

This clone was seen just once. The genes are TRBV10-3 and TRBJ2-6; possible D gene TRBD2, 6 bases. The V gene lost 8 bases and the J gene lost 0 bases, with 26 bases spanning the gap. This CDR3 comprises 20 residues. Germline-derived CDR1 and CDR2 are ENHRY and SYGVKD. CDR3 in amino acids: CAISPVPSGLSSSGANVLTF. The CDR3 DNA reads TGTGCCATCTCGCCTGTACCGAGCGGGCTGAGCAGCTCTGGGGCCAACGTCCTGACTTTC.

The chain recombines TRBV5-6 with TRBJ1-5, with unresolved D. Germline-derived CDR1 and CDR2 are SGHDT and YYEEEE. With 2 bases removed from V and 1 base from J, the gap between germline ends came to 4 bases. The CDR3 runs 13 residues. The CDR3 loop is CASSFSSNQPQHF. The CDR3 nucleotides are TGTGCCAGCAGCTTTAGCAGCAATCAGCCCCAGCATTTT.

This clone turned up a few times. V is TRBV19 and J is TRBJ1-5; 10 bases agree with TRBD1. CDR3 length equals 16 residues. CDR1 and CDR2 (germline): LNHDA, SQIVND (reference sequence). J lost 2 bases, V lost 6 bases, and 7 bases had no gene match. The CDR3 region is CASSHWTGGGNQPQHF. The CDR3 DNA reads as TGTGCCAGTAGCCATTGGACAGGGGGTGGCAATCAGCCCCAGCATTTT.